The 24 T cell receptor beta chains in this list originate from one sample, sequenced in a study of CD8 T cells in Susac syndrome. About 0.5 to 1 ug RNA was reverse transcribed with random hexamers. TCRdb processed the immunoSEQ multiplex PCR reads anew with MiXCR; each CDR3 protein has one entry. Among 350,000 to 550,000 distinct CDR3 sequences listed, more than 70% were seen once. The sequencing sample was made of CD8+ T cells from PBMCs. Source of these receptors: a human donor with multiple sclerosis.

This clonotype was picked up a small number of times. This CDR3 reads CASIDGTENNEQFF. In nucleotides, the CDR3 is TGTGCCAGCATTGACGGGACAGAGAACAATGAGCAGTTCTTC. The chain has TRBV6-1 and TRBJ2-1; TRBD1 agrees at 7 bases. This CDR3 is built from 14 residues. V trimming: 7 bases; J trimming: 5 bases; junction bases outside the gene matches: 8. Germline values: CDR1 MNHNS, CDR2 SASEGT.

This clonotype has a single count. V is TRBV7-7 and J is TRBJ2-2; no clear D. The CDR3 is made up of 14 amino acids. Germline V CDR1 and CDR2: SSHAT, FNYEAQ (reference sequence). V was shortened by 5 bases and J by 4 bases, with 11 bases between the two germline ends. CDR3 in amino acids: CASSPSGVTGELFF. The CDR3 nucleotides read TGTGCCAGCAGCCCTAGTGGAGTCACCGGGGAGCTGTTTTTT.

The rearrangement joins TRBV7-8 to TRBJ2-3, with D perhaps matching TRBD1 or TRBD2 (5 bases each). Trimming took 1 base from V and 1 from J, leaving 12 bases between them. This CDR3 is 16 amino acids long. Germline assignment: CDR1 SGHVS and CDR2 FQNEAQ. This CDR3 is CASSLVEGMGTDTQYF. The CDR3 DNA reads TGTGCCAGCAGCTTAGTAGAGGGGATGGGCACAGATACGCAGTATTTT.

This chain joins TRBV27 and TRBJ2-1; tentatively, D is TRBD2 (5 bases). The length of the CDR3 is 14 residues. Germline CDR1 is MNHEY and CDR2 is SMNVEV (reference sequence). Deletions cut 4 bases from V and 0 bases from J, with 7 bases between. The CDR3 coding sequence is TGTGCCAGCAGTTCGGGATACTCCTACAATGAGCAGTTCTTC. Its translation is CASSSGYSYNEQFF.

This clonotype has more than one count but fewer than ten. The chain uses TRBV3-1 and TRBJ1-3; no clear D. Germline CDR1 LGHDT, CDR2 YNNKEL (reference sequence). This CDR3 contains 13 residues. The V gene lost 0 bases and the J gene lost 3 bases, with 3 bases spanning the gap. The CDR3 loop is CASSQDGGNTIYF. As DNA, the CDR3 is TGTGCCAGCAGCCAAGATGGTGGAAACACCATATATTTT.

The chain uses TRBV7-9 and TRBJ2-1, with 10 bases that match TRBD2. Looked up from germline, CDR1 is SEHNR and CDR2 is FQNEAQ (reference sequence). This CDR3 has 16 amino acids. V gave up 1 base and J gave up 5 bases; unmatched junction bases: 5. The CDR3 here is CASSLESGLANNEQFF. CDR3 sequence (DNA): TGTGCCAGCAGCTTAGAGTCGGGACTAGCGAACAATGAGCAGTTCTTC.

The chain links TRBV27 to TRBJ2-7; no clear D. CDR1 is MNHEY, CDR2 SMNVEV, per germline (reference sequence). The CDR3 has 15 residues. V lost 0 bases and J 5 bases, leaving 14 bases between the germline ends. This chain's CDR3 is CASSLSLALPNEQYF. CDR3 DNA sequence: TGTGCCAGCAGTTTATCTTTAGCTCTACCTAACGAGCAGTACTTC.

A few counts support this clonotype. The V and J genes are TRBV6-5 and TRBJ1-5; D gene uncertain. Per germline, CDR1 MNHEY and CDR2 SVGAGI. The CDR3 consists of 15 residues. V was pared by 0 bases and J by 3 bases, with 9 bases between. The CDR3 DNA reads TGTGCCAGCAGTTACTCATTGGGGATCAATCAGCCCCAGCATTTT. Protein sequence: CASSYSLGINQPQHF.

Written as DNA, the CDR3 is TGTGCCAGCAGTCTCCAAGGGGGCGAGAACACTGAAGCTTTCTTT. This encodes CASSLQGGENTEAFF. This chain uses TRBV27 with TRBJ1-1; 7 bases fit TRBD1. The CDR3 is 15 residues long. Germline values: CDR1 MNHEY, CDR2 SMNVEV (reference sequence). The J segment lost 1 base and the V segment lost 5 bases, leaving 7 bases of the junction unmatched.

The CDR3 nucleotides read TGTGCCAGCAGTTTATTCGCAGGGGCAGCTAATGAAAAACTGTTTTTT. Translation gives CASSLFAGAANEKLFF. The chain employs TRBV28 and TRBJ1-4; the D gene is possibly TRBD1 (6 bases). Germline values: CDR1 MDHEN, CDR2 SYDVKM. The CDR3 has 16 residues. V lost 1 base to trimming and J lost 3 bases, with 12 bases between them. Full variable domain (rest looked up from reference TRBV28 and TRBJ1-4): DVKVTQSSRYLVKRTGEKVFLECVQDMDHENMFWYRQDPGLGLRLIYFSYDVKMKEKGDIPEGYSVSREKKERFSLILESASTNQTSMYLCASSLFAGAANEKLFFGSGTQLSVL.

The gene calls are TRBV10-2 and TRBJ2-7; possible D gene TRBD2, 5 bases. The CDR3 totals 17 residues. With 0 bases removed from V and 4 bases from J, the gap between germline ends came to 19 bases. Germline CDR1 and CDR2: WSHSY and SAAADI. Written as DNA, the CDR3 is TGCGCCAGCAGTGAGTCGAGAAGTGGAGCGGCGGGTTACGAGCAGTACTTC. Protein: CASSESRSGAAGYEQYF.

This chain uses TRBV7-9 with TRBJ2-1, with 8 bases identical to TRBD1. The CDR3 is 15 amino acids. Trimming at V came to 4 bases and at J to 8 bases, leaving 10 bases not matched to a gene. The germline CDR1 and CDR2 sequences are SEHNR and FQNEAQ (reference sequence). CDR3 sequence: CASSSRLRGRYEQFF. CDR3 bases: TGTGCCAGCAGCTCCCGACTCAGGGGGCGCTATGAGCAGTTCTTC.

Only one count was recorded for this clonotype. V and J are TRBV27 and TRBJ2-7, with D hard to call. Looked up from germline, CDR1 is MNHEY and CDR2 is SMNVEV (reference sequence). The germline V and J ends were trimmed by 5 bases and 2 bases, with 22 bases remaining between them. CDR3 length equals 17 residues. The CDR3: CASSTFLRGQNTYEQYF. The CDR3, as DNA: TGTGCCAGCAGTACCTTCCTGCGAGGCCAAAACACCTACGAGCAGTACTTC.

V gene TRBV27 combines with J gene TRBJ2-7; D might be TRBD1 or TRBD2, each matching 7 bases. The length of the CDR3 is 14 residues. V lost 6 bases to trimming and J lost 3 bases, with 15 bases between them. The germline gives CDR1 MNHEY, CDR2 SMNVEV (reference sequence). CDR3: CASRYQGGFYEQYF. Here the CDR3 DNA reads TGTGCCAGCAGATATCAGGGGGGGTTCTACGAGCAGTACTTC.

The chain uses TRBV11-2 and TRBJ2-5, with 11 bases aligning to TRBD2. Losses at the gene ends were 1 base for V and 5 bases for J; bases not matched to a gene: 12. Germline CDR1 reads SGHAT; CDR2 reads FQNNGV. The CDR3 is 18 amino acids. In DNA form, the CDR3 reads TGTGCCAGCAGCTTAGTAGTTCTGCTAGCGGGAGGATGGGAGACCCAGTACTTC. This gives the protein CASSLVVLLAGGWETQYF.

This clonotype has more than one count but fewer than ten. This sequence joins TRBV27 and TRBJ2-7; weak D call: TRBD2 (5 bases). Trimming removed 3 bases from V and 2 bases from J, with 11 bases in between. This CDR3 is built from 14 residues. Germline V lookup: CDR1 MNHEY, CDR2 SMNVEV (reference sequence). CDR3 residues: CASSLAGKTYEQYF. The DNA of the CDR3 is TGTGCCAGCAGTTTGGCGGGCAAGACCTACGAGCAGTACTTC.

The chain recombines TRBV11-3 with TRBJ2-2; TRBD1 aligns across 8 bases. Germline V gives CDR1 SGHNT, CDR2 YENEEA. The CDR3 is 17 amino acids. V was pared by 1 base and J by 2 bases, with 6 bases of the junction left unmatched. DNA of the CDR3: TGTGCCAGCAGCTTAGCCTGGGGACAGGACAACACCGGGGAGCTGTTTTTT. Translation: CASSLAWGQDNTGELFF.

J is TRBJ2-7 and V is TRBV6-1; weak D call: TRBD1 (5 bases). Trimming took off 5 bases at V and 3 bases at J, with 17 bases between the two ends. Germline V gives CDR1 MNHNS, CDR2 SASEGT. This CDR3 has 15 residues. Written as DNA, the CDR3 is TGTGCCAGCAGTACCCCGAAGGGGAACCGCTACGAGCAGTACTTC. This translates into CASSTPKGNRYEQYF.

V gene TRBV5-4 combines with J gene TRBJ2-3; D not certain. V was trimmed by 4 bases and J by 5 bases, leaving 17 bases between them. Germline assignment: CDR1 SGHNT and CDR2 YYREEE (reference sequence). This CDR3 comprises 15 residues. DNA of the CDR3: TGTGCCAGCAGCCGACCCCCTTTGGACCGAGATACGCAGTATTTT. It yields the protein CASSRPPLDRDTQYF. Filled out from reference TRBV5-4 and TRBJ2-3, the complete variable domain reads ETGVTQSPTHLIKTRGQQVTLRCSSQSGHNTVSWYQQALGQGPQFIFQYYREEENGRGNFPPRFSGLQFPNYSSELNVNALELDDSALYLCASSRPPLDRDTQYFGPGTRLTVL.

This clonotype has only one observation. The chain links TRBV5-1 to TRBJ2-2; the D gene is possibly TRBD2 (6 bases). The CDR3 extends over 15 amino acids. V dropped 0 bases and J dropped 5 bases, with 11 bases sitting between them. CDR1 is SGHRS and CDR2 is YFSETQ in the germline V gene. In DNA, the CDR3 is TGCGCCAGCAGCTTGGAGGGAGGAAGGACCGGGGAGCTGTTTTTT. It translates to CASSLEGGRTGELFF.

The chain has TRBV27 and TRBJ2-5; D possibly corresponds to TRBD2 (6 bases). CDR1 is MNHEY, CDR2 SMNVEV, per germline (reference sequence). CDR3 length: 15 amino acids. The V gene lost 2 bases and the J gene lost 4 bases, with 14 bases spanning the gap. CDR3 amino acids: CASSLIASVGETQYF. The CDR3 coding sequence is TGTGCCAGCAGTTTAATTGCTAGCGTGGGAGAGACCCAGTACTTC.

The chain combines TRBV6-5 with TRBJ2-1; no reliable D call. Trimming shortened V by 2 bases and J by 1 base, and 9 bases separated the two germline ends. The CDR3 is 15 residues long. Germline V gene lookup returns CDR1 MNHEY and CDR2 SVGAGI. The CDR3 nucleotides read TGTGCCAGCAGTTACGGGCCAGCTTCCTACAATGAGCAGTTCTTC. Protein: CASSYGPASYNEQFF.

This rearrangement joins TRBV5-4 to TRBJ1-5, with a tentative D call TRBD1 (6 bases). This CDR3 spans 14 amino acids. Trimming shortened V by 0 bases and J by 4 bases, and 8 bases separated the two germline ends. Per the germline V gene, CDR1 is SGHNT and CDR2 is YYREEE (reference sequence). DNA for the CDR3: TGTGCCAGCAGCTTGGATGGGACAAATCAGCCCCAGCATTTT. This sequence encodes CASSLDGTNQPQHF. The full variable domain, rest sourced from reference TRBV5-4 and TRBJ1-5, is ETGVTQSPTHLIKTRGQQVTLRCSSQSGHNTVSWYQQALGQGPQFIFQYYREEENGRGNFPPRFSGLQFPNYSSELNVNALELDDSALYLCASSLDGTNQPQHFGDGTRLSIL.

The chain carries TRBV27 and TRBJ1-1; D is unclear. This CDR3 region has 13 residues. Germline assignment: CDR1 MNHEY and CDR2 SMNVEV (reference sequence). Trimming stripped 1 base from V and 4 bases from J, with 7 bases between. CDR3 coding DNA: TGTGCCAGCAGTTTATTGCCTCCCACTGAAGCTTTCTTT. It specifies CASSLLPPTEAFF.